Included here is one T cell receptor beta chain sequence, with context. Its specificity is unknown. This sample was taken from a study of cytomegalovirus exposure and HLA in healthy donors. Across the whole study: Genetic ancestry analysis placed 81% of the 350 to 500 donors that were genotyped in the Caucasian-associated cluster. Study-level points and caveats: When a later analysis compared HLA-associated TCR beta chains with equally common others, the HLA-associated chains turned out to be more clonally expanded and to have lower generation probabilities.

PCR employed 60 Vbeta and 13 Jbeta primers. Sequencing was performed with immunoSEQ multiplex PCR; in TCRdb, only in-frame clones are kept and a portion is missing. The sample has tens of thousands of clones; around three quarters are singletons. Germline CDR1 and CDR2: SGDLS and YYNGEE. This CDR3 comprises 14 residues. V lost 6 bases and J lost 2; bases outside the gene matches: 2. This chain connects TRBV9 to TRBJ2-6, with 7 bases that match TRBD1. This sequence originates from a woman in her 40s in good health and CMV-seropositive. The sequencing sample was made of PBMCs. CDR3 loop: CASTDRAGANVLTF. In nucleotides, the CDR3 is TGTGCCAGCACCGACAGGGCTGGGGCCAACGTCCTGACTTTC.